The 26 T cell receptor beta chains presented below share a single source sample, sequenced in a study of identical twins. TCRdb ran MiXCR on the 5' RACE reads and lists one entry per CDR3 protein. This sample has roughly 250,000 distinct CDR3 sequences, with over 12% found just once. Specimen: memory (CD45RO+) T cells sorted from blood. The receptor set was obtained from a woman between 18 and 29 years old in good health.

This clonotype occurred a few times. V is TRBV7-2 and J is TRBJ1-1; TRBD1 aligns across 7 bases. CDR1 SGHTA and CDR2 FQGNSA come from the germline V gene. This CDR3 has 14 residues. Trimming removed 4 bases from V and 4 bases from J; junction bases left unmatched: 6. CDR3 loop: CASSSQGEGTEAFF. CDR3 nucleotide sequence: TGTGCCAGCAGCTCGCAGGGGGAGGGCACTGAAGCTTTCTTT.

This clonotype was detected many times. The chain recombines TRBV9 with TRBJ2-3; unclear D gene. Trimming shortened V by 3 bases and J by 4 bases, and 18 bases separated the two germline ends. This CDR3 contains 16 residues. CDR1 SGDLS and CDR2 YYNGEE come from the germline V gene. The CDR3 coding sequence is TGTGCCAGCAGCGGTCTAACGGGCGCCCCTCCAGATACGCAGTATTTT. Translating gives CASSGLTGAPPDTQYF.

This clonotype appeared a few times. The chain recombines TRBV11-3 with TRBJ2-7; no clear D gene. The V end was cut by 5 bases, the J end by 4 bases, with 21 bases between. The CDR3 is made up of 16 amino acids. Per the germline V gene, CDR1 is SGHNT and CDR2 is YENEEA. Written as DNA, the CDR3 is TGTGCCAGCAGCCTTATACCCCGTTACAGTTCTTACGAGCAGTACTTC. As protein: CASSLIPRYSSYEQYF.

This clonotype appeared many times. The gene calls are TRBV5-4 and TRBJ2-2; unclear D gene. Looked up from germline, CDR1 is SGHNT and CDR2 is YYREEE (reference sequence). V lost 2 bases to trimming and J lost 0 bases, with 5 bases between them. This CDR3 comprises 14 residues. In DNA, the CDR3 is TGTGCCAGCAGCTTCCACACGAACACCGGGGAGCTGTTTTTT. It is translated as CASSFHTNTGELFF.

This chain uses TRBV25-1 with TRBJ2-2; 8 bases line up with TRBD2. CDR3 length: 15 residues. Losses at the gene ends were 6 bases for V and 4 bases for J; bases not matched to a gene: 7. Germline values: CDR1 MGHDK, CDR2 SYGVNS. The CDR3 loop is CASRPRGGSTGELFF. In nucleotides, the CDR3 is TGTGCCAGCAGGCCTCGGGGGGGAAGCACCGGGGAGCTGTTTTTT.

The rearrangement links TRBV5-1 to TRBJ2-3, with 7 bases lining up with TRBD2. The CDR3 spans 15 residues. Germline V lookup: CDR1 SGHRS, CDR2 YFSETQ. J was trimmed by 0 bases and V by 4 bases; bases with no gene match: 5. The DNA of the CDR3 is TGCGCCAGCAGCGCTAGCGGATTTAGCACAGATACGCAGTATTTT. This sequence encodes CASSASGFSTDTQYF.

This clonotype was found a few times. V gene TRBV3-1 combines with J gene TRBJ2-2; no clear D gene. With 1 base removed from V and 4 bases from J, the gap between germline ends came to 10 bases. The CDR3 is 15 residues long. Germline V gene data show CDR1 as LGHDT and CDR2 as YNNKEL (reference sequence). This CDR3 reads CASSQGEDSTGELFF. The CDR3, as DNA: TGTGCCAGCAGCCAAGGCGAGGATTCCACCGGGGAGCTGTTTTTT.

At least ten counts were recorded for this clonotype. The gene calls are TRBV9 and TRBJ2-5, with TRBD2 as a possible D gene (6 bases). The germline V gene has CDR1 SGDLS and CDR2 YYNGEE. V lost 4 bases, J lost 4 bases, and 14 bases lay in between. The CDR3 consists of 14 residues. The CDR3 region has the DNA TGTGCCAGCAGCACTGGGTGGGGAGGAGAGACCCAGTACTTC. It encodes CASSTGWGGETQYF.

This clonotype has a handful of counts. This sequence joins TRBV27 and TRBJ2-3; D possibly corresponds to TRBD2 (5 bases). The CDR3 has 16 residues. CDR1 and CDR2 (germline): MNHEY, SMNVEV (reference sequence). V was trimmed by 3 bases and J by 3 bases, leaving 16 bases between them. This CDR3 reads CASSFSAPEATDTQYF. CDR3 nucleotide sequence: TGTGCCAGCAGTTTTTCTGCCCCGGAGGCAACAGATACGCAGTATTTT.

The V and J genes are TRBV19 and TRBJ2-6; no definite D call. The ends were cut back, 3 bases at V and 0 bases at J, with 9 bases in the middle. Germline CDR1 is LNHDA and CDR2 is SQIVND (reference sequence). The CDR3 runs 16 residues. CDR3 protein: CASSIRAFSGANVLTF. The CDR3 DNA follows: TGTGCCAGTAGTATCCGAGCCTTCTCTGGGGCCAACGTCCTGACTTTC.

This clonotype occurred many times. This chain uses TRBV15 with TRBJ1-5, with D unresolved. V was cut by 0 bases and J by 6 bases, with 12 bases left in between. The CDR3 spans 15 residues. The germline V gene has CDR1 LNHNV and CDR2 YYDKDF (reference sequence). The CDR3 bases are TGTGCCACCAGCAGAGATCGTGGAGGGCCTCAGCCCCAGCATTTT. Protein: CATSRDRGGPQPQHF.

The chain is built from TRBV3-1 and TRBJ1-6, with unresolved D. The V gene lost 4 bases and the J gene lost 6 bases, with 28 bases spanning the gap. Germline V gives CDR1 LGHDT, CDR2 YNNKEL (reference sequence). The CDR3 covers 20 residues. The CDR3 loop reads CASSRRTEMHHNAINSPLHF. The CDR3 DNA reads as TGTGCCAGCAGCCGAAGAACAGAGATGCACCACAACGCTATTAATTCACCCCTCCACTTT.

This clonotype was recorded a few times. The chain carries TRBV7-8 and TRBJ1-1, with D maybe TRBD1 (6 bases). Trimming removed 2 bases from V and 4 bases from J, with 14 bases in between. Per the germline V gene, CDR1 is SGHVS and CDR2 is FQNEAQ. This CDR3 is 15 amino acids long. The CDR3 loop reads CASSLITGQTTEAFF. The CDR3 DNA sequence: TGTGCCAGCAGCTTAATCACAGGGCAAACCACTGAAGCTTTCTTT.

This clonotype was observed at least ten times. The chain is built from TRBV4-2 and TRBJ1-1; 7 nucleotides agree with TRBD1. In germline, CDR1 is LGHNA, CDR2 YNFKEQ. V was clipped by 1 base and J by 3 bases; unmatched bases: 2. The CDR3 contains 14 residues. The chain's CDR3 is CASSQGDRDTEAFF. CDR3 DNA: TGTGCCAGCAGCCAAGGAGACAGGGACACTGAAGCTTTCTTT.

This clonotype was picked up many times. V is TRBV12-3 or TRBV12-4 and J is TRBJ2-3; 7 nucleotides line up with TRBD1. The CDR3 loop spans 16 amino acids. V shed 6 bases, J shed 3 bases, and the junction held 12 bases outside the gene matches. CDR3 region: CASSSTLTGVTDTQYF. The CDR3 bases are TGTGCCAGCAGCTCCACCCTAACAGGGGTAACAGATACGCAGTATTTT.

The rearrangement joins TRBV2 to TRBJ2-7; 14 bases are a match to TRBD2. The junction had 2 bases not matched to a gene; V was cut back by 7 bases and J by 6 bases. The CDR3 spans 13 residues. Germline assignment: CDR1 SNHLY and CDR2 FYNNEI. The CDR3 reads CASMGLAGAEQYF. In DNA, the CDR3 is TGTGCCAGCATGGGACTAGCGGGAGCCGAGCAGTACTTC.

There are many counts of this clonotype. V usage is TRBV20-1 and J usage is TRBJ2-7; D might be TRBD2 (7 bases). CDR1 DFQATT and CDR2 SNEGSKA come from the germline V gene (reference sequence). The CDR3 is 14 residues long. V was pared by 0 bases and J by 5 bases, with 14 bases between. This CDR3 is CSARDVGGANEQYF. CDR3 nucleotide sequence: TGCAGTGCTAGAGATGTTGGGGGGGCCAACGAGCAGTACTTC.

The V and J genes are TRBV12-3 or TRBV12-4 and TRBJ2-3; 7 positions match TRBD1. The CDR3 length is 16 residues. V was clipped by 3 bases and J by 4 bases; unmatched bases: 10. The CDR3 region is CASSFSLTGVPDTQYF. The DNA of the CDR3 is TGTGCCAGCAGTTTTTCCTTAACAGGGGTCCCAGATACGCAGTATTTT.

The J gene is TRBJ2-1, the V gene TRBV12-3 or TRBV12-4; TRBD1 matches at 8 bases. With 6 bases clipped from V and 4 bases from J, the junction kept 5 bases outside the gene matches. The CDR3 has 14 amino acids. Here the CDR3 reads CASSVTGVYNEQFF. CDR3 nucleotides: TGTGCCAGCAGCGTGACAGGGGTATACAATGAGCAGTTCTTC.

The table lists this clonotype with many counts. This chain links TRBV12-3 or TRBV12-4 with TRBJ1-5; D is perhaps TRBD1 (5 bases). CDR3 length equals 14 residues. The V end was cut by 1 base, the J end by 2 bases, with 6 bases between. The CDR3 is CASSLGQRNQPQHF. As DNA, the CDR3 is TGTGCCAGCAGTTTAGGACAGCGCAATCAGCCCCAGCATTTT.

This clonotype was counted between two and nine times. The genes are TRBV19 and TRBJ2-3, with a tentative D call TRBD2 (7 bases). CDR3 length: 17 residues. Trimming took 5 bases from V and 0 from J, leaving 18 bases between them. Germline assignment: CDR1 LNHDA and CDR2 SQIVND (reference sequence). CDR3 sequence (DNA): TGTGCCAGTAGTCCCCCATGGGGGGGGCGTAGCACAGATACGCAGTATTTT. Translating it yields CASSPPWGGRSTDTQYF. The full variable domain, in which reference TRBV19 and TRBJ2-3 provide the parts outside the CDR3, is DGGITQSPKYLFRKEGQNVTLSCEQNLNHDAMYWYRQDPGQGLRLIYYSQIVNDFQKGDIAEGYSVSREKKESFPLTVTSAQKNPTAFYLCASSPPWGGRSTDTQYFGPGTRLTVL.

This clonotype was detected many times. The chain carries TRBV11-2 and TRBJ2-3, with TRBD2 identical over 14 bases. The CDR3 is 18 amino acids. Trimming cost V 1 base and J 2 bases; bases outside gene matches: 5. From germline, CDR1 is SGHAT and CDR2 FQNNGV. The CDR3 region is CASSLVRTSGRSTDTQYF. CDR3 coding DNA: TGTGCCAGCAGCTTAGTGAGGACTAGCGGGAGGTCCACAGATACGCAGTATTTT.

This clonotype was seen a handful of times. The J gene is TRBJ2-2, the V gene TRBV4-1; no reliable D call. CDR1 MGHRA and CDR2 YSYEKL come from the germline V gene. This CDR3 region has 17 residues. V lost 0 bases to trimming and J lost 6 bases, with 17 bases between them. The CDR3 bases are TGCGCCAGCAGCCAAGATCCGGGTGGCCACCTCCCCGGGGAGCTGTTTTTT. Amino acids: CASSQDPGGHLPGELFF.

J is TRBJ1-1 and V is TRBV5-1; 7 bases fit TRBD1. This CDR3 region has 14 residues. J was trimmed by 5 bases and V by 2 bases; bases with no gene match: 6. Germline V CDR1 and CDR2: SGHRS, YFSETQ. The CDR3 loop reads CASSLQGRETEAFF. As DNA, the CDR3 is TGCGCCAGCAGCTTACAGGGGCGAGAAACTGAAGCTTTCTTT.

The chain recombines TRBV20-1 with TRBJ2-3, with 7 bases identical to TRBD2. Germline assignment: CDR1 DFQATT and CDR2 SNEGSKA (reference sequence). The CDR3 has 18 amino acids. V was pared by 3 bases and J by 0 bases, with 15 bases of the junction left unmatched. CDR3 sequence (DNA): TGCAGTGCTAGTGGGTCTAGCGGACTATCTACTAGCACAGATACGCAGTATTTT. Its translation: CSASGSSGLSTSTDTQYF.

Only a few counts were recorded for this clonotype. CDR3 DNA: TGTGCCAGCAGCTTCCACTCGGGAGGGAAAGCTTTCTTT. The encoded protein is CASSFHSGGKAFF. This chain connects TRBV11-1 to TRBJ1-1; D not certain. The V gene's germline CDR1 is SGHAT and CDR2 FQDESV (reference sequence). Trimming left V 3 bases short and J 9 bases short, with 14 bases between. The CDR3 length is 13 residues.